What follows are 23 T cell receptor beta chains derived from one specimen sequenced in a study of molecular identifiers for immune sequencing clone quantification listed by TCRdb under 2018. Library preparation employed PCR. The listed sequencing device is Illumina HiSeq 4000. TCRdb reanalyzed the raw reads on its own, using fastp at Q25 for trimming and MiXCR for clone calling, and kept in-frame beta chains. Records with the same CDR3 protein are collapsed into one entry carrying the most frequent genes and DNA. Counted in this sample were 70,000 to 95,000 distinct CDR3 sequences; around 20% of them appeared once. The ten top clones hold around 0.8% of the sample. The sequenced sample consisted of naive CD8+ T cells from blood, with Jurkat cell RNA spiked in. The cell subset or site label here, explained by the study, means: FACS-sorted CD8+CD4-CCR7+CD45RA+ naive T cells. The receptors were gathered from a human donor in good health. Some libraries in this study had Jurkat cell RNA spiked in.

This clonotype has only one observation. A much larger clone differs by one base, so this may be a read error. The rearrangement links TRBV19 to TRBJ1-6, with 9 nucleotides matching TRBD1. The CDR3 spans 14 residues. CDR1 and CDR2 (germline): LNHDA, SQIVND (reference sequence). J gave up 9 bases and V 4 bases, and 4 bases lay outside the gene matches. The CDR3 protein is CASSRQGVSSPLHF. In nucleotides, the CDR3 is TGTGCCAGTAGTAGACAGGGGGTTTCTTCACCCCTCCACTTT.

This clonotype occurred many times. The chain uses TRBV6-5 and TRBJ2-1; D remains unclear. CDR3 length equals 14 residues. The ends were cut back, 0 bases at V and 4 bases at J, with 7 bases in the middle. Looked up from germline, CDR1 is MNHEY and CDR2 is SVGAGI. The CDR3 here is CASSYSDGYNEQFF. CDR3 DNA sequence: TGTGCCAGCAGTTACTCCGACGGATACAATGAGCAGTTCTTC.

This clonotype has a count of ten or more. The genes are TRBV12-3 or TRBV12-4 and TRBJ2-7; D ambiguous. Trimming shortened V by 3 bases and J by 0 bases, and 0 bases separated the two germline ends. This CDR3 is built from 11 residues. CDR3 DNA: TGTGCCAGCAGTTTCTCCTACGAGCAGTACTTC. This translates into CASSFSYEQYF.

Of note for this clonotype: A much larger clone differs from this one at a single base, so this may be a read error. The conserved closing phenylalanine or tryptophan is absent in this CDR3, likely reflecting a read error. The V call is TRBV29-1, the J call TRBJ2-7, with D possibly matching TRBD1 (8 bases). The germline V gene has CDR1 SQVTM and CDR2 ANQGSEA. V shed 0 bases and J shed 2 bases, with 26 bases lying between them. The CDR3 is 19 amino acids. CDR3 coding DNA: TGCAGCGTTGAAGAAGGGAGGGACAGGTTTAAGGGGTCGGCCTACGAGCAGTACCTC. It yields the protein CSVEEGRDRFKGSAYEQYL.

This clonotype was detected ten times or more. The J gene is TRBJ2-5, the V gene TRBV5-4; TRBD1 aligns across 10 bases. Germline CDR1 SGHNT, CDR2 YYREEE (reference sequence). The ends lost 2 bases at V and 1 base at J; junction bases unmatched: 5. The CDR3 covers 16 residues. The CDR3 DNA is TGTGCCAGCAGCTTAAGGACAGGGGGTTTCCAAGAGACCCAGTACTTC. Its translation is CASSLRTGGFQETQYF.

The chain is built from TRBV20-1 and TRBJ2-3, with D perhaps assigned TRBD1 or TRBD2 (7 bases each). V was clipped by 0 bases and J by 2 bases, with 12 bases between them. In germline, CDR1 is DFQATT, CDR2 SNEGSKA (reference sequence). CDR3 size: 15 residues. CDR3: CSARDAGGVTDTQYF. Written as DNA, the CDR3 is TGCAGTGCTAGAGATGCAGGGGGGGTCACAGATACGCAGTATTTT.

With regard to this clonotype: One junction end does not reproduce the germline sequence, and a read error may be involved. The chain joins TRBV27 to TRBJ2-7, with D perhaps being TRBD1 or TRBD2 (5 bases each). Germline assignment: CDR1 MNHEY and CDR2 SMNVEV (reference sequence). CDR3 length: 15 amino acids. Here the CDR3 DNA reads TGTGCCAGCAGTTCGGGACGGGGTTCACTATACGGGCAGTACTTC. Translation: CASSSGRGSLYGQYF.

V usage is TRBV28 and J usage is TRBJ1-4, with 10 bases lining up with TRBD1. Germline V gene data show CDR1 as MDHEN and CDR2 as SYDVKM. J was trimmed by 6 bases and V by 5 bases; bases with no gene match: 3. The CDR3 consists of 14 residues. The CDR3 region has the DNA TGTGCCAGCAGTCAGGGACAGGGGTATGAAAAACTGTTTTTT. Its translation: CASSQGQGYEKLFF. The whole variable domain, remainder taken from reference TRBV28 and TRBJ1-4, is DVKVTQSSRYLVKRTGEKVFLECVQDMDHENMFWYRQDPGLGLRLIYFSYDVKMKEKGDIPEGYSVSREKKERFSLILESASTNQTSMYLCASSQGQGYEKLFFGSGTQLSVL.

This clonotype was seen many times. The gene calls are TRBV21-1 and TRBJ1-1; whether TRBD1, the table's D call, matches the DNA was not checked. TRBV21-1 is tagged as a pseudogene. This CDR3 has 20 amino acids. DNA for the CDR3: TGTGCCAGCAGCGCAGTAGGAACTACCCGGGACAGGGGGCCGGGCACTGAAGCTTTCTTT. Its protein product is CASSAVGTTRDRGPGTEAFF.

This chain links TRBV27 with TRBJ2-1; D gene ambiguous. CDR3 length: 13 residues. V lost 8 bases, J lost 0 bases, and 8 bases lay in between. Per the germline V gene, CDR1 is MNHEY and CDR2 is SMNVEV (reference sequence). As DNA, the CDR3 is TGTGCCAGCTTTGACTCCTCCTACAATGAGCAGTTCTTC. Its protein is CASFDSSYNEQFF.

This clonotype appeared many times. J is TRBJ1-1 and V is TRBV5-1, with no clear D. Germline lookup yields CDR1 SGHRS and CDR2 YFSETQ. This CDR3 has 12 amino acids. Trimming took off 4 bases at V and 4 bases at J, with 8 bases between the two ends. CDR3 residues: CASSPDLTEAFF. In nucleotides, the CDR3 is TGCGCCAGCAGCCCGGACCTCACTGAAGCTTTCTTT.

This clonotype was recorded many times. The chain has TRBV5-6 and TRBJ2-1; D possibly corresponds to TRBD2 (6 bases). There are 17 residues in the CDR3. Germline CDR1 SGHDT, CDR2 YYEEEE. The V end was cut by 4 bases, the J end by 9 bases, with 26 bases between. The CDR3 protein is CASSPPLWDSGLGEQFF. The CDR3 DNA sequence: TGTGCCAGCAGCCCTCCCTTGTGGGACTCAGGGTTAGGTGAGCAGTTCTTC.

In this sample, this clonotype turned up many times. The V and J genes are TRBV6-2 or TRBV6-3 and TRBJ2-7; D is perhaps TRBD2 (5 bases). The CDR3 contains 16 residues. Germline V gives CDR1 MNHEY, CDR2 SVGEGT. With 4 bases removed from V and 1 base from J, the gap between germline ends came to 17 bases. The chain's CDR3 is CASSSPSSSASYEQYF. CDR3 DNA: TGTGCCAGCAGTTCCCCCTCCAGTAGCGCTTCCTACGAGCAGTACTTC.

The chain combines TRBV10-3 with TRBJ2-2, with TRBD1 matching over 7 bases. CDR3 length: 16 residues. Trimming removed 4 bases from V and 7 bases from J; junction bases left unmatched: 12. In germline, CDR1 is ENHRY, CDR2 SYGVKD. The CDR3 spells CAISAVGTEFGGELFF. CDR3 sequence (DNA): TGTGCCATCAGTGCCGTAGGGACAGAGTTCGGCGGGGAGCTGTTTTTT.

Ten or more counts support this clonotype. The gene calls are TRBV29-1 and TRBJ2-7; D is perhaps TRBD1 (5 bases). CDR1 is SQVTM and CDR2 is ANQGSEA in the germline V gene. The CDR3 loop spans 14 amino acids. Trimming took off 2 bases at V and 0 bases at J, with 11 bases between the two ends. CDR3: CSVETGVSSYEQYF. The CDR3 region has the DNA TGCAGCGTTGAAACAGGCGTTAGCTCCTACGAGCAGTACTTC.

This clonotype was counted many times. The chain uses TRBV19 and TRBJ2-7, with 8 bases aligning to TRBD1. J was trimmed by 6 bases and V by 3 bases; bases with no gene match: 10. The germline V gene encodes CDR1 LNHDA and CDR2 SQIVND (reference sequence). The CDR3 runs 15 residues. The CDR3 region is CASSILAGGASEQYF. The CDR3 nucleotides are TGTGCCAGTAGTATCCTAGCAGGGGGCGCATCCGAGCAGTACTTC.

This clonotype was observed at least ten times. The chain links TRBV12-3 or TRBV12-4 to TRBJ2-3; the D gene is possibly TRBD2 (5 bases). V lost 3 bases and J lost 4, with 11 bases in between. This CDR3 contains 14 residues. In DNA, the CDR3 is TGTGCCAGCAGTTTCACTAGGGCCGCAGATACGCAGTATTTT. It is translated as CASSFTRAADTQYF.

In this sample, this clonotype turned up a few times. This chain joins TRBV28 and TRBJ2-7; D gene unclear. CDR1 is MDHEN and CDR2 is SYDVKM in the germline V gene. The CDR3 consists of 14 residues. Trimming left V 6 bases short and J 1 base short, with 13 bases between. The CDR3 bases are TGTGCCAGCAGCCCGGCCGGGTTGTCCTACGAGCAGTACTTC. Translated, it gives CASSPAGLSYEQYF. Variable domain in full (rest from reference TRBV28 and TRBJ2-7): DVKVTQSSRYLVKRTGEKVFLECVQDMDHENMFWYRQDPGLGLRLIYFSYDVKMKEKGDIPEGYSVSREKKERFSLILESASTNQTSMYLCASSPAGLSYEQYFGPGTRLTVT.

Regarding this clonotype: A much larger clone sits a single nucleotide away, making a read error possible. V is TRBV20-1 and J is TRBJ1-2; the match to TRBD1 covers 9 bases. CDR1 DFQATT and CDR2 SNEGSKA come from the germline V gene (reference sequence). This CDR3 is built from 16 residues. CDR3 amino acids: CSARETGGGSPYGHTF. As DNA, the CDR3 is TGCAGTGCCCGAGAGACAGGGGGGGGGTCCCCTTATGGCCACACCTTC.

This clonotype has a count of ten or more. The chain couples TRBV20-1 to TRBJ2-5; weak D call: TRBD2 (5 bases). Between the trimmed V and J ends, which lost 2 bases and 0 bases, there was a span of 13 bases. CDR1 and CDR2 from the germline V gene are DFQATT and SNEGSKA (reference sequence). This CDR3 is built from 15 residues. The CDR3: CSARRLGGYQETQYF. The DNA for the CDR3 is TGCAGTGCTAGACGTCTGGGCGGGTACCAAGAGACCCAGTACTTC.

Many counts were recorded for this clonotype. The CDR3 DNA is TGTGCCAGCAGCGTAGCTCCGACGACAGTGAACTATGGCTACACCTTC. It encodes CASSVAPTTVNYGYTF. This chain links TRBV9 with TRBJ1-2; maybe TRBD1 (5 bases). V was pared by 0 bases and J by 2 bases, with 14 bases between. This CDR3 comprises 16 residues. The germline CDR1 and CDR2 sequences are SGDLS and YYNGEE. The full variable domain, with the rest looked up from reference TRBV9 and TRBJ1-2, is DSGVTQTPKHLITATGQRVTLRCSPRSGDLSVYWYQQSLDQGLQFLIQYYNGEERAKGNILERFSAQQFPDLHSELNLSSLELGDSALYFCASSVAPTTVNYGYTFGSGTRLTVV.

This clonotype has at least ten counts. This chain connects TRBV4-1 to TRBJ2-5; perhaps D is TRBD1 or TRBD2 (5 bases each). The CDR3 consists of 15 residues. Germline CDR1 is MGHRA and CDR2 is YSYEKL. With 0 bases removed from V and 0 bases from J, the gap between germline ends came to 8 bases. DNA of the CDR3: TGCGCCAGCAGCCAAGATTGGGGGAACCAAGAGACCCAGTACTTC. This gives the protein CASSQDWGNQETQYF.

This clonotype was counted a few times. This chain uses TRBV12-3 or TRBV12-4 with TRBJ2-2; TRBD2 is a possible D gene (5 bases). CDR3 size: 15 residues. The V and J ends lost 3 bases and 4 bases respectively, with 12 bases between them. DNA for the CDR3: TGTGCCAGCAGTTTTTCACTAGATGGCACCGGGGAGCTGTTTTTT. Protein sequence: CASSFSLDGTGELFF.